This entry concerns a single TCR beta chain. This entry comes from a study of low-dose radiotherapy and immunotherapy resistance in tumors. Alpha and beta chains were covered, as first-strand cDNA relied on TRAV- and TRBV-specific primers. The authors ran around 22 PCR cycles to amplify TCRs with a constant-region primer and V-primer adapter. TCRdb analysed the reads with MiXCR anew, one entry per CDR3 protein. The sample has some 71,000 distinct CDR3 sequences, around 30% seen once. Documented time point: before trial treatment. This CDR3 is built from 12 residues. Trimming cost V 3 bases and J 6 bases, with 9 bases left between them.

This sequence was found in a female donor with ovarian cancer. This chain links TRBV12-3 or TRBV12-4 with TRBJ2-7, with D possibly matching TRBD1 (5 bases). The specimen was PBMCs, collected before treatment. The CDR3 bases are TGTGCCAGCAGTTTTACTACAGGCGAGCAGTACTTC. It is translated as CASSFTTGEQYF.